The clone carrying this T cell receptor beta chain has just one count. Its antigen remains unknown. The sample is drawn from a study of shared clonotypes between healthy human individuals. Overall study results and limits: Relative to their counterparts shared across all four donors, non-shared clonotypes exhibited diminished generation probabilities.

The donors were all Caucasian adults (living in Nashville, Tennessee). Assay: immunoSEQ multiplex PCR; the TCRdb copy retains only in-frame clones and omits some. The sample includes around 240,000 clones, approximately 65% of them seen just once. The V gene end was trimmed by 1 base and the J gene end by 2 bases; junction bases not matched to a gene: 4. Germline V gene data show CDR1 as SNHLY and CDR2 as FYNNEI. The CDR3 length is 16 residues. The specimen was memory CD4+ T cells sorted from blood. The subset: CD45RA-negative fraction. The V call is TRBV2, the J call TRBJ2-3; 9 nucleotides align to TRBD2. The TCR was taken from a man in his thirties or forties in good health. The chain's CDR3 is CASSEGGGRATDTQYF. The CDR3 DNA is TGTGCCAGCAGTGAAGGAGGCGGGAGGGCCACAGATACGCAGTATTTT. The full variable domain, completed using reference TRBV2 and TRBJ2-3, is EPEVTQTPSHQVTQMGQEVILRCVPISNHLYFYWYRQILGQKVEFLVSFYNNEISEKSEIFDDQFSVERPDGSNFTLKIRSTKLEDSAMYFCASSEGGGRATDTQYFGPGTRLTVL.